Shown below are 14 T cell receptor beta chains from a single sample sequenced in a study of human T cells and chemical hapten exposure. This sample's time point: patch test 1, 2 weeks after DPC sensitization. Specified treatment: therapeutic diphenylcyclopropenone sensitization with weekly scalp DPC. TCRdb ran MiXCR on the RACE reads and lists one entry per CDR3 protein. The sample has some 400,000 distinct CDR3 sequences, nearly 5% seen once. This sample comprised whole blood, obtained in connection with sensitization to the hapten diphenylcyclopropenone (DPC). Receptors were obtained from a woman aged 45-65 years with alopecia areata. Some clones in this sample may be carry-over from other donors' samples.

This clonotype came up a few times. The chain joins TRBV28 to TRBJ1-4; D perhaps matches TRBD1 (5 bases). Germline loops: CDR1 MDHEN, CDR2 SYDVKM. V was shortened by 6 bases and J by 10 bases, with 15 bases between the two germline ends. The CDR3 extends over 13 amino acids. In nucleotides, the CDR3 is TGTGCCAGCAGCACCTCCGGGACCCGAAAACTGTTTTTT. Translating gives CASSTSGTRKLFF.

This clonotype has a count of ten or more. The rearrangement links TRBV28 to TRBJ1-5, with D hard to call. This CDR3 comprises 12 residues. Trimming removed 5 bases from V and 5 bases from J, with 7 bases in between. Germline CDR1 is MDHEN and CDR2 is SYDVKM. CDR3 region: CASSPGHQPQHF. CDR3 sequence (DNA): TGTGCCAGCAGTCCCGGTCATCAGCCCCAGCATTTT.

This clonotype was seen ten or more times. This chain uses TRBV28 with TRBJ1-6, with D perhaps matching TRBD1 (5 bases). The CDR3 runs to 16 residues. The V gene lost 6 bases and the J gene lost 10 bases, with 22 bases spanning the gap. The germline gives CDR1 MDHEN, CDR2 SYDVKM. CDR3 amino acids: CASSPPRRVEKSPLHF. DNA of the CDR3: TGTGCCAGCAGCCCACCTCGCAGGGTAGAGAAATCACCCCTCCACTTT.

This clonotype was seen a few times. This sequence joins TRBV4-3 and TRBJ2-1; the match to TRBD2 covers 8 bases. Germline V gene data show CDR1 as LGHNA and CDR2 as YSLEER. This CDR3 has 15 residues. J lost 3 bases, V lost 4 bases, and 5 bases had no gene match. The CDR3 loop reads CASSLTGTSYNEQFF. CDR3 sequence (DNA): TGCGCCAGCAGCCTGACCGGGACTAGCTACAATGAGCAGTTCTTC.

This clonotype was detected many times. J is TRBJ2-7 and V is TRBV5-6; D not resolved. The CDR3 runs 13 residues. Germline V gene sequence: CDR1 SGHDT, CDR2 YYEEEE. The germline V and J ends were trimmed by 4 bases and 2 bases, with 10 bases remaining between them. DNA for the CDR3: TGTGCCAGCAGCAACCCTAAGCCCTACGAGCAGTACTTC. Translated: CASSNPKPYEQYF.

This clonotype was recorded many times. The chain employs TRBV15 and TRBJ2-1, with 14 bases fitting TRBD2. The CDR3 contains 15 residues. Germline V gene data show CDR1 as LNHNV and CDR2 as YYDKDF (reference sequence). Germline trimming cut 4 bases from V and 5 bases from J; bases unmatched to any gene: 1. Here the CDR3 reads CATSKGLAGDNEQFF. The CDR3 bases are TGTGCCACCAGCAAGGGACTAGCGGGGGACAATGAGCAGTTCTTC.

The V gene is TRBV13, the J gene TRBJ2-7, with D tentatively TRBD1 (5 bases). V was cut by 3 bases and J by 3 bases, with 12 bases left in between. In germline, CDR1 is PRHDT, CDR2 FYEKMQ (reference sequence). The CDR3 length is 14 residues. The CDR3 protein is CASSLGRSLYEQYF. CDR3 DNA sequence: TGTGCCAGCAGCTTGGGGCGGAGCCTCTACGAGCAGTACTTC.

The CDR3 loop is CSAGRQGAVNTEAFF. CDR3 DNA sequence: TGCAGTGCTGGCCGACAGGGGGCCGTGAACACTGAAGCTTTCTTT. The chain carries TRBV20-1 and TRBJ1-1, with 10 bases matching TRBD1. With V trimmed by 5 bases and J by 0 bases, 6 bases remained unmatched. The CDR3 has 15 amino acids. Germline CDR1 is DFQATT and CDR2 is SNEGSKA (reference sequence).

This clonotype has a handful of counts. The rearrangement links TRBV4-2 to TRBJ2-7; 15 nucleotides match TRBD2. CDR1 and CDR2 from the germline V gene are LGHNA and YNFKEQ. This CDR3 has 17 residues. V was pared by 1 base and J by 7 bases, with 8 bases of the junction left unmatched. The CDR3 sequence: CASSQVGLAGGPGEQYF. In DNA, the CDR3 is TGTGCCAGCAGCCAAGTCGGACTAGCGGGAGGGCCTGGAGAGCAGTACTTC.

This clonotype appeared many times. The CDR3 spells CASSLGDRDTGELFF. The CDR3 bases are TGTGCCAGCAGTTTAGGGGACAGGGACACCGGGGAGCTGTTTTTT. V is TRBV12-3 or TRBV12-4 and J is TRBJ2-2; 9 bases fit TRBD1. Trimming took 1 base from V and 3 from J; bases not matched to a gene: 0. There are 15 residues in the CDR3.

A few counts support this clonotype. This chain links TRBV30 with TRBJ2-1, with D possibly matching TRBD2 (5 bases). This CDR3 is built from 17 residues. V gave up 1 base and J gave up 3 bases, with 19 bases separating them. CDR1 and CDR2 from the germline V gene are GTSNPN and SVGIG (reference sequence). DNA of the CDR3: TGTGCCTGGAGTGCACCCCCTCTGAGCGGAGTCTACAATGAGCAGTTCTTC. It yields the protein CAWSAPPLSGVYNEQFF. The whole variable domain, filled in from reference TRBV30 and TRBJ2-1, reads SQTIHQWPATLVQPVGSPLSLECTVEGTSNPNLYWYRQAAGRGLQLLFYSVGIGQISSEVPQNLSASRPQDRQFILSSKKLLLSDSGFYLCAWSAPPLSGVYNEQFFGPGTRLTVL.

This clonotype was seen ten or more times. This chain joins TRBV28 and TRBJ2-1; D is possibly TRBD2 (6 bases). CDR1 is MDHEN and CDR2 is SYDVKM in the germline V gene. This CDR3 has 14 amino acids. The V and J ends lost 5 bases and 9 bases respectively, with 17 bases between them. The DNA for the CDR3 is TGTGCCAGCAGTCGGAGGGCCGGCTGGAGTGAGCAGTTCTTC. Translation gives CASSRRAGWSEQFF.

This clonotype was detected ten times or more. The chain couples TRBV4-2 to TRBJ1-4, with D possibly being TRBD1 (5 bases). Trimming left V 4 bases short and J 8 bases short, with 14 bases between. This CDR3 contains 14 residues. Germline values: CDR1 LGHNA, CDR2 YNFKEQ. The CDR3 nucleotides read TGTGCCAGCAGCCCACAGGATCTAGGCGAAAAACTGTTTTTT. Translated, it gives CASSPQDLGEKLFF.

This clonotype has ten or more counts. V is TRBV18 and J is TRBJ1-2; D ambiguous. CDR1 and CDR2 from the germline V gene are KGHSH and LQKENI. V lost 1 base, J lost 8 bases, and 8 bases lay in between. The CDR3 extends over 12 amino acids. CDR3 in amino acids: CASSPRIEGYTF. The DNA of the CDR3 is TGTGCCAGCTCACCACGCATCGAAGGCTACACCTTC.